A selection of T cell receptor beta chains follows, all from one sample in a study of blood T cell repertoires in COVID-19. Assay used: immunoSEQ multiplex PCR; TCRdb lists only in-frame clones, some missing. The sample includes 300,000 to 450,000 clones, about 90% seen only once; the top ten take more than 1.5%. Sequencing was performed on PBMCs or T cells enriched from blood (not recorded which). These receptor sequences come from a man aged 35 to 55 in a cohort exposed to, infected with or recovered from COVID-19 (not recorded which). Both conserved end residues are part of each CDR3. A D gene is named only where the DNA matches it firmly. Expanded clones are given a class, and other clones once, few, many or no size at all.

v_gene	d_gene	j_gene	abundance	CDR3nt	CDR3aa
TRBV5-1	TRBD2	TRBJ2-1	few	TGCGCCAGCAGCCCTAGCGGGGGTTACAATGAGCAGTTCTTC	CASSPSGGYNEQFF
TRBV9	TRBD1	TRBJ1-3	NA	TGTGCCAGCAGCGTTGGGACAGGGGGCGCGTCAGGAAACACCATATATTTT	CASSVGTGGASGNTIYF
TRBV7-9	NA	TRBJ1-1	NA	TGTGCCAGCAGCTTAGTTGGGCAAACTGAAGCTTTCTTT	CASSLVGQTEAFF
TRBV5-4	NA	TRBJ1-3	NA	TGTGCCAGCAGCTTAGGATTATCGAGGGGAAACACCATATATTTT	CASSLGLSRGNTIYF
TRBV5-1	NA	TRBJ2-2	NA	TGCGCCAGCAGCTTGAAGAGGAGGGACAGAGTCACCGGGGAGCTGTTTTTT	CASSLKRRDRVTGELFF
TRBV4-1	TRBD1	TRBJ2-6	NA	TGCGCCAGCAGCCGGCCGGACAGGTTAGGGGCCAACGTCCTGACTTTC	CASSRPDRLGANVLTF
TRBV23-1	TRBD1	TRBJ2-7	once	TGCGCCAGCAGTCAATTAGTGGGACAGTACTACGAGCAGTACTTC	CASSQLVGQYYEQYF
TRBV5-1	TRBD2	TRBJ2-1	NA	TGCGCCAGCAGCTTGGACGGTAGCGGGAGTAGTTCCTACAATGAGCAGTTCTTC	CASSLDGSGSSSYNEQFF
TRBV14	NA	TRBJ1-4	NA	TGTGCCAGCAGCCAAGATCCACAGTTTAATGAAAAACTGTTTTTT	CASSQDPQFNEKLFF
TRBV4-1	TRBD2	TRBJ2-1	NA	TGCGCCAGCAGCCTAGCCGGGACTAGCGGGAACAATGAGCAGTTCTTC	CASSLAGTSGNNEQFF
TRBV11-2	TRBD2	TRBJ2-1	NA	TGTGCCAGCAGCTTATACGGCGGGAGAGGGGATGAGCAGTTCTTC	CASSLYGGRGDEQFF
TRBV12-3/TRBV12-4	NA	TRBJ2-1	few	TGTGCCAGCAGGTACTACGATGAGCAGTTCTTC	CASRYYDEQFF
TRBV11-2	TRBD2	TRBJ2-5	NA	TGTGCCAGCAGCTTAGATCACCTAGCGGGATTAAAGACCCAGTACTTC	CASSLDHLAGLKTQYF
TRBV21-1	NA	TRBJ2-7	NA	TGTGCCAGCAGCGCACAGGGGAACTCCTACGAGCAGTACTTC	CASSAQGNSYEQYF
TRBV28	TRBD2	TRBJ2-1	NA	TGTGCCAGCAGTCCGGGGGGAGTACGCTCCGTTGAGCAGTTCTTC	CASSPGGVRSVEQFF
TRBV28	TRBD1	TRBJ1-2	few	TGTGCCAGCAAACCAGGGGGTGCGGGGAACTATGGCTACACCTTC	CASKPGGAGNYGYTF
TRBV27	TRBD1	TRBJ1-2	NA	TGTGCCAGCAGTTCTGGACAGGGTGTCAGTGGCTACACCTTC	CASSSGQGVSGYTF
TRBV5-4	NA	TRBJ2-3	NA	TGTGCCAGCAGCTCTCGGAACAGTAGGGATACGCAGTATTTT	CASSSRNSRDTQYF
TRBV5-1	TRBD2	TRBJ2-7	NA	TGCGCCAGCAGCCTGACTAGCGGGAGGACCTCCTACGAGCAGTACTTC	CASSLTSGRTSYEQYF
TRBV15	NA	TRBJ1-1	NA	TGTGCCACCAGCAGAGATGGTAGGGGAACAGCTTTCTTT	CATSRDGRGTAFF
TRBV18	NA	TRBJ1-5	NA	TGTGCCAGCTCAATGGGACTCTCGAAAAATCAGCCCCAGCATTTT	CASSMGLSKNQPQHF
TRBV10-3	TRBD1	TRBJ1-6	NA	TGTGCCGCAGGGACAGGGGGCGAGGTGAGGTCACCCCTCCACTTT	CAAGTGGEVRSPLHF
TRBV19	NA	TRBJ1-3	NA	TGTGCCAGTAGTATATCTTCGACAGCCTCTGGAAACACCATATATTTT	CASSISSTASGNTIYF
TRBV13	TRBD2	TRBJ2-7	NA	TGTGCCAGCAGCTTAGGTCCGGGGGGCTACGAGCAGTACTTC	CASSLGPGGYEQYF
TRBV19	TRBD2	TRBJ2-2	NA	TGTGCCAGTACCTCACTAGCGGGGGACACCGGGGAGCTGTTTTTT	CASTSLAGDTGELFF
TRBV7-3	NA	TRBJ2-3	NA	TGTGCCAGCAGCTTAACGAGTAGCACAGATACGCAGTATTTT	CASSLTSSTDTQYF
TRBV5-5	NA	TRBJ1-5	NA	TGTGCCAGCAGCTGGGGCCTGTCTAGCAATCAGCCCCAGCATTTT	CASSWGLSSNQPQHF
TRBV5-6	NA	TRBJ1-3	NA	TGTGCCAGCAGCTCTTACTCTGGAAACACCATATATTTT	CASSSYSGNTIYF
TRBV27	NA	TRBJ2-2	NA	TGTGCCAGCCGTTGGAGTCACGGGGAGCTGTTTTTT	CASRWSHGELFF
TRBV24-1	NA	TRBJ1-1	NA	TGTGCCACCAGTCCCGGGGGGGATGGACGGGACACTGAAGCTTTCTTT	CATSPGGDGRDTEAFF
TRBV27	NA	TRBJ1-1	NA	TGTGCCAGCTTAAAGACGGGACATATGAACACTGAAGCTTTCTTT	CASLKTGHMNTEAFF
TRBV5-5	NA	TRBJ1-2	NA	TGTGCCAGCAGCTTGGGCAGGTCTGGCTACACCTTC	CASSLGRSGYTF
TRBV7-8	TRBD2	TRBJ2-2	once	TGTGCCAGCAGCTTAACCCCTAGCGGTTACACCGGGGAGCTGTTTTTT	CASSLTPSGYTGELFF
TRBV27	NA	TRBJ1-1	NA	TGTGCCAGCAGTTACCGCGGCACGGTGGTTCCTGAAGCTTTCTTT	CASSYRGTVVPEAFF
TRBV27	TRBD2	TRBJ2-7	NA	TGTGCCAGCAGTTTGACGGGACTAGCCTACGAGCAGTACTTC	CASSLTGLAYEQYF
TRBV5-1	NA	TRBJ2-7	NA	TGCGCCAGCAGCCACACTAGCCCTCCCTACGAGCAGTACTTC	CASSHTSPPYEQYF
TRBV28	TRBD1	TRBJ1-6	NA	TGTGCCAGCAGCCCCGGGACAGGCTCCTATAATTCACCCCTCCACTTT	CASSPGTGSYNSPLHF
TRBV18	TRBD2	TRBJ2-7	few	TGTGCCAGCTCACCATATAGCGGGAGTTCCTACGAGCAGTACTTC	CASSPYSGSSYEQYF
TRBV5-1	TRBD2	TRBJ2-5	NA	TGCGCCAGCAGGTCGGGACTAGCGGGGCCGACCCAGTACTTC	CASRSGLAGPTQYF
TRBV27	NA	TRBJ1-2	NA	TGTGCCAGCAGTTTAGGGAGGGGGGGCCCATCTAACTATGGCTACACCTTC	CASSLGRGGPSNYGYTF
TRBV7-2	TRBD2	TRBJ2-7	NA	TGTGCCAGCAGCTTAAAGGTTTCGCTAGCGGGATCGGAGCAGTACTTC	CASSLKVSLAGSEQYF
TRBV19	TRBD1	TRBJ1-2	NA	TGTGCCAGTAGTATTAGAGGGGGCGCGCGGGGCTACACCTTC	CASSIRGGARGYTF
TRBV18	NA	TRBJ1-4	NA	TGTGCCAGCTCACCGGCTGAAAAACTGTTTTTT	CASSPAEKLFF
TRBV30	NA	TRBJ1-1	NA	TGTGCCTGGGCCCCCCGCGGCAGGGCGAACACTGAAGCTTTCTTT	CAWAPRGRANTEAFF
TRBV11-2	TRBD2	TRBJ2-5	NA	TGTGCCAGCAGCCACGAGCGGGGACAAGAGACCCAGTACTTC	CASSHERGQETQYF